This TCR beta chain originates from a study of shared clonotypes between healthy human individuals (dated by TCRdb to the early 2020s). As for the study more broadly: A couple of women and three men aged 18 to 49 years were included in the cohort. Blood TCR repertoires of about five healthy adults were deeply sequenced to estimate repertoire size and the extent of clonotype sharing between individuals. Libraries were prepared and TCR repertoires were sequenced by different laboratories using diverse techniques, in order to increase sequencing depth and limit assay-specific biases. Between about 0.85 and 8.9 billion PBMCs per donor were obtained by leukapheresis. For each donor, CD4 naive and CD4 memory were each given three plates, CD8 naive was given two plates, and CD8 memory was given one plate. The investigation overall reported the following: Across four donors, around 5.4% of naive CD4, more than 3% of naive CD8, 2.3% of memory CD4, and about 0.44% of memory CD8 clonotypes were shared. Even with the large sequencing depth, rarefaction of the sorted-subset datasets indicated that sequencing was incomplete. Based on pairwise subsampling, the degree of clonotype sharing among donors was expected to be affected by sequencing depth. Compared with non-shared clonotypes, clonotypes shared by all four sorted-subset donors had higher generation probabilities. Only blood was sampled, and tissue TCR repertoires likely differ from those in blood. The genetic and exposure-history diversity represented was limited by the small number of donors. Naive subsets generally had larger estimated clonotype richness than memory subsets did.

To note about this clone: Its antigen specificity is not known. No qualities accompany the bases; no much larger clone lies one base away. Other DNA sequences in the sample encode the same CDR3.

The germline V gene encodes CDR1 MNHEY and CDR2 SMNVEV (reference sequence). From V the trimming removes 2 bases and from J it removes 1 base, while the gene matches leave 1 base of the junction unaccounted for. From the cysteine through the phenylalanine, the CDR3 covers 15 amino acids. CDR3 DNA is the only sequence kept; it has 45 bases, read in frame from the first base. CD8 naive samples were obtained by positive selection for CCR7 among CD45RO-negative cells, yielding a CD45RA+CCR7+ population from which TemRA cells were excluded. Donors were healthy HIV-negative adults with no recently reported acute infections or vaccinations. Only Caucasian adults living in Nashville, Tennessee, USA were represented among the donors. Blood was collected by leukapheresis, and PBMCs were isolated by Ficoll-Histopaque density gradient centrifugation and then cryopreserved in liquid nitrogen vapor phase. Analytical flow cytometry was used to check the purity and quantity of every magnetically sorted T cell population. Each sorted fraction had its genomic DNA isolated and then quantified by UV absorbance on a Nanodrop 2000c.

Using the deep immunoSEQ assay, TCR CDR3 regions were amplified from genomic DNA by multiplex PCR. Genomic DNA extracted from each cell subset was distributed evenly over all wells of several immunoSEQ 96-well plates, and each plate served as one replicate. Each replicate PCR for sorted subsets received roughly 200 ng genomic DNA, equal to about 30,000 T cell genomes. The purified libraries were quantified using a Qubit 3.0 fluorometer, sized with a Bioanalyzer 2100, and then quantified again using the KAPA Library Quantification kit. A separate single-read 150-cycle Illumina NextSeq 550 flow cell was used to sequence each immunoSEQ 96-well plate. As for how the authors treated the data: Because the immunoSEQ output included only junctional sequences and no quality scores, the filtering could not be the same as the filtering used for full-length reads. To assign V/J genes and CDR3, sequences were annotated using PyIR, a Python wrapper for IgBLAST v1.9, with IMGT germline references. Reads were filtered out if the reads had weak V/J assignments (E-value above 1e-6), no CDR3, stop codons, out-of-frame junctions, or ambiguous translated residues. A V3J clonotype was defined by an identical inferred V gene, J gene, and CDR3 amino acid sequence. The percentage overlap between two repertoires was calculated by dividing the number of shared unique clonotypes by the size of the smaller repertoire. RTK rarefaction, the Chao1 estimator, and Recon v2.1 estimates of unobserved clonotypes were used to assess repertoire richness. OLGA was used to compute generation probabilities for all TCRbeta clonotypes that the gDNA method yielded from several donors. Here the immuneACCESS table is served through TCRdb, limited to in-frame sequences with V and J called. Missing clones are a known gap in these copies; in checked studies unresolved V genes cover under half, and the rest lacks a known reason. The DNA was the basis for D and trimming; V, J and clone size are from that table. This sample is represented by roughly 2.1 million clones; 90% to 95% of them were singletons. The biggest ten clones account for under 2% of the sample.

This chain joins TRBV27 to TRBJ2-1, with 8 bases aligning to TRBD1. The sequenced sample consisted of naive CD8+ T cells from PBMCs. The cell subset or site label of this sample denotes: CD45RA+CCR7+. The receptor comes from a man aged 18 to 29 in good health. Some clones in this sample may be carry-over from other donors' samples. CDR3 reads: CASSLDRGSYNEQFF. The DNA sequence is as follows: TGTGCCAGCAGTTTAGACAGGGGATCCTACAATGAGCAGTTCTTC.